This T cell receptor beta chain was retrieved from a study of cytomegalovirus exposure and HLA in healthy donors. Study context: As an earlier analysis found, 150 million to 200 million T cells yielded about 120 million unique TCR beta sequences.

The PCR used 60 Vbeta and 13 Jbeta primers. The method was immunoSEQ multiplex PCR; TCRdb's version includes in-frame clones alone and lacks a portion of them. Of 140,000 to 150,000 clones listed, about 70% were seen once; the top ten hold approximately 4.2%. In this sample, this clone turned up a few times. There are 13 residues in the CDR3. V lost 2 bases and J lost 5, with 9 bases in between. Germline V gives CDR1 MNHEY, CDR2 SMNVEV (reference sequence). Sequencing was done on a sample of PBMCs. This sequence joins TRBV27 and TRBJ2-5; TRBD1 might be the D (5 bases). The clonotype was recovered from a man aged 55 to 70 in good health and CMV-seronegative. The CDR3 reads CASSLRGLETQYF. As DNA, the CDR3 is TGTGCCAGCAGTTTAAGGGGCTTGGAGACCCAGTACTTC.